These T cell receptor beta chains were read from a single sample in a study of blood T cell repertoires in COVID-19. TCRdb's copy holds only in-frame clones and misses some; the assay was immunoSEQ multiplex PCR. This sample has around 21,000 clones, with about four fifths found just once. The sample comprised peripheral blood. The receptors were gathered from a middle-aged man with acute or convalescent COVID-19. The CDR3 runs from the conserved cysteine through the conserved F or W. The order of the fields is V gene, clone size, J gene, D gene, CDR3 protein, CDR3 DNA. D genes are given only for firm matches. Clone size, where shown, is once, few, many, or a class for clones that have expanded.

V: TRBV5-1; size: once; J: TRBJ2-7; D: TRBD2; CDR3: CASSPQGRADEQYF; DNA: TGCGCCAGCTCCCCCCAAGGGAGGGCCGACGAGCAGTACTTC
V: TRBV11-2; size: -; J: TRBJ1-2; D: TRBD1; CDR3: CASSLRQGGSYGYTF; DNA: TGTGCCAGCAGCCTCCGACAGGGTGGGAGTTATGGCTACACCTTC
V: TRBV6-5; size: -; J: TRBJ2-7; D: TRBD2; CDR3: CASSPITGGYEQYF; DNA: TGTGCCAGCAGTCCCATAACGGGAGGGTACGAGCAGTACTTC
V: TRBV6-6; size: -; J: TRBJ1-2; D: TRBD1; CDR3: CASSHPTGQEYGYTF; DNA: TGTGCCAGCAGTCACCCGACCGGACAGGAGTATGGCTACACCTTC
V: TRBV24-1; size: few; J: TRBJ1-5; D: TRBD1; CDR3: CATSAFGDRDNQPQHF; DNA: TGTGCCACCAGTGCCTTCGGGGACAGGGACAATCAGCCCCAGCATTTT
V: TRBV3-1/TRBV3-2; size: few; J: TRBJ1-1; D: TRBD1; CDR3: CASSRTTGTGTEAFF; DNA: TGTGCCAGCAGCAGAACTACCGGGACAGGCACTGAAGCTTTCTTT
V: TRBV21-1; size: -; J: TRBJ2-4; D: -; CDR3: CASSRGYF; DNA: TGTGCCAGCTCCCGGGGGTACTTC
V: TRBV5-1; size: -; J: TRBJ2-2; D: TRBD2; CDR3: CASSRLAGTYETGSTGELFF; DNA: TGCGCCAGCAGCCGACTAGCGGGGACCTATGAAACGGGTAGCACCGGGGAGCTGTTTTTT
V: TRBV6-5; size: -; J: TRBJ1-1; D: -; CDR3: CASSYRITGLNTEAFF; DNA: TGTGCCAGCAGTTACCGAATTACAGGTCTGAACACTGAAGCTTTCTTT
V: TRBV6-6; size: -; J: TRBJ1-1; D: -; CDR3: CASTSYQTGYTEAFF; DNA: TGTGCCAGCACCTCTTATCAGACAGGTTACACTGAAGCTTTCTTT
V: TRBV7-3; size: -; J: TRBJ1-5; D: -; CDR3: CARRQGGDNQPQHF; DNA: TGTGCCAGACGGCAGGGAGGGGATAATCAGCCCCAGCATTTT
V: TRBV12-1; size: once; J: TRBJ1-5; D: -; CDR3: CASSFGQSNQPQHF; DNA: TGTGCCAGCAGCTTTGGACAGAGCAATCAGCCCCAGCATTTT
V: TRBV10-3; size: -; J: TRBJ1-2; D: -; CDR3: CAISEPDSSYTF; DNA: TGTGCCATCAGTGAGCCCGACAGCTCCTACACCTTC
V: TRBV19; size: -; J: TRBJ2-5; D: -; CDR3: CASSMPGVGETQYF; DNA: TGTGCCAGTAGTATGCCAGGGGTAGGAGAGACCCAGTACTTC
V: TRBV2; size: -; J: TRBJ1-5; D: -; CDR3: CASSGQQDQPQHF; DNA: TGTGCCAGCAGTGGACAGCAAGATCAGCCCCAGCATTTT
V: TRBV6-4; size: -; J: TRBJ1-1; D: -; CDR3: CASSDTDRNTEAFF; DNA: TGTGCCAGCAGTGACACGGACAGGAACACTGAAGCTTTCTTT
V: TRBV29-1; size: -; J: TRBJ1-5; D: -; CDR3: CSVAQGSQPQHF; DNA: TGCAGCGTTGCCCAGGGAAGTCAGCCCCAGCATTTT
V: TRBV30; size: -; J: TRBJ2-1; D: -; CDR3: CAWSVATGTLYNEQFF; DNA: TGTGCCTGGAGTGTCGCTACCGGGACTCTTTACAATGAGCAGTTCTTC
V: TRBV7-6; size: few; J: TRBJ2-2; D: TRBD2; CDR3: CASSTTSGAFSGELFF; DNA: TGTGCCAGCAGCACGACTAGCGGGGCTTTCTCCGGGGAGCTGTTTTTT
V: TRBV4-2; size: -; J: TRBJ2-1; D: TRBD1; CDR3: CASSQDPGQVYNEQFF; DNA: TGTGCCAGCAGCCAAGATCCGGGACAGGTATACAATGAGCAGTTCTTC
V: TRBV7-9; size: -; J: TRBJ2-7; D: -; CDR3: CASSLAGVRNYEQYF; DNA: TGTGCCAGCAGCTTAGCGGGAGTGCGAAACTACGAGCAGTACTTC
V: TRBV6-1; size: -; J: TRBJ2-5; D: -; CDR3: CASSEWLSQETQYF; DNA: TGTGCCAGCAGTGAATGGCTCAGCCAAGAGACCCAGTACTTC
V: TRBV5-1; size: -; J: TRBJ2-1; D: TRBD2; CDR3: CASSLLGGARTYNEQFF; DNA: TGCGCCAGCAGCTTGCTCGGGGGGGCCAGAACCTACAATGAGCAGTTCTTC
V: TRBV30; size: -; J: TRBJ2-2; D: TRBD2; CDR3: CAWRDGSGGRRKTGELFF; DNA: TGTGCCTGGAGGGACGGGAGTGGCGGGAGAAGGAAGACCGGGGAGCTGTTTTTT
V: TRBV30; size: -; J: TRBJ1-1; D: TRBD1; CDR3: CASGGDRASPEAFF; DNA: TGTGCCTCAGGGGGGGACAGGGCCAGTCCTGAAGCTTTCTTT
V: TRBV7-2; size: -; J: TRBJ1-1; D: -; CDR3: CASSLDWGAEAFF; DNA: TGTGCCAGCAGCTTAGACTGGGGGGCTGAAGCTTTCTTT
V: TRBV9; size: -; J: TRBJ1-5; D: -; CDR3: CASSGTPNQPQHF; DNA: TGTGCCAGCAGCGGGACACCGAATCAGCCCCAGCATTTT
V: TRBV13; size: few; J: TRBJ1-3; D: -; CDR3: CASSPRRGRGSGNTIYF; DNA: TGTGCCAGCAGCCCACGCCGGGGGAGAGGGTCTGGAAACACCATATATTTT
V: TRBV5-1; size: -; J: TRBJ2-1; D: -; CDR3: CASSLVAGSHNEQFF; DNA: TGCGCCAGCAGCTTGGTGGCGGGGAGTCACAATGAGCAGTTCTTC
V: TRBV6-1; size: -; J: TRBJ2-7; D: -; CDR3: CASSEVPTYEQYF; DNA: TGTGCCAGCAGTGAAGTCCCAACCTACGAGCAGTACTTC
V: TRBV14; size: once; J: TRBJ1-4; D: -; CDR3: CASSAQGITNEKLFF; DNA: TGTGCCAGCAGCGCTCAGGGGATCACTAATGAAAAACTGTTTTTT
V: TRBV6-6; size: -; J: TRBJ1-3; D: -; CDR3: CASSYEGAAGNTIYF; DNA: TGTGCCAGCAGTTACGAAGGGGCGGCGGGAAACACCATATATTTT
V: TRBV7-2; size: -; J: TRBJ1-5; D: -; CDR3: CASSLLQANNQPQHF; DNA: TGTGCCAGCAGCTTACTTCAGGCGAACAATCAGCCCCAGCATTTT
V: TRBV5-1; size: -; J: TRBJ1-2; D: -; CDR3: CASRLEGGYGYTF; DNA: TGCGCCAGTCGGCTTGAGGGGGGGTATGGCTACACCTTC
V: TRBV5-4; size: -; J: TRBJ2-3; D: -; CDR3: CASSQQGGDTQYF; DNA: TGTGCCAGCAGCCAGCAGGGGGGAGATACGCAGTATTTT
V: TRBV5-8; size: -; J: TRBJ1-5; D: TRBD1; CDR3: CASSLAFGLGQGSNQPQHF; DNA: TGTGCCAGCAGCTTGGCGTTCGGGTTGGGACAGGGCTCCAATCAGCCCCAGCATTTT
V: TRBV5-4; size: -; J: TRBJ1-6; D: -; CDR3: CASSLIPTGSPLHF; DNA: TGTGCCAGCAGCTTGATCCCAACAGGATCACCCCTCCACTTT
V: TRBV30; size: -; J: TRBJ1-3; D: -; CDR3: CAWSVYPPGAAGNTIYF; DNA: TGTGCCTGGAGTGTATACCCCCCAGGTGCAGCTGGAAACACCATATATTTT
V: TRBV6-5; size: -; J: TRBJ2-1; D: -; CDR3: CASNRSPHNEQFF; DNA: TGTGCCAGCAACAGGTCCCCCCACAATGAGCAGTTCTTC
V: TRBV6-7; size: -; J: TRBJ1-5; D: TRBD1; CDR3: CASSSPGTGDQPQHF; DNA: TGTGCCAGCAGTTCTCCCGGGACAGGGGATCAGCCCCAGCATTTT
V: TRBV11-2; size: -; J: TRBJ1-2; D: -; CDR3: CASTTPGTKSGYGYTF; DNA: TGTGCCAGCACCACCCCCGGGACAAAAAGCGGCTATGGCTACACCTTC
V: TRBV2; size: once; J: TRBJ2-3; D: TRBD2; CDR3: CASSVGGDTDTQYF; DNA: TGTGCCAGCAGTGTTGGGGGGGACACAGATACGCAGTATTTT
V: TRBV5-1; size: few; J: TRBJ2-7; D: -; CDR3: CASSYTGSSYEQYF; DNA: TGCGCCAGCAGCTACACAGGTAGCTCCTACGAGCAGTACTTC
V: TRBV5-6; size: -; J: TRBJ1-2; D: -; CDR3: CASSSDSYGYTF; DNA: TGTGCCAGCAGCTCGGACAGCTATGGCTACACCTTC
V: TRBV11-2; size: -; J: TRBJ1-1; D: TRBD1; CDR3: CASSHRDSVWGTEAFF; DNA: TGTGCCAGCAGCCACCGGGACAGTGTATGGGGTACTGAAGCTTTCTTT
V: TRBV5-6; size: -; J: TRBJ1-6; D: -; CDR3: CASSLYRESYNSPLHF; DNA: TGTGCCAGCAGCCTATACAGGGAGTCCTATAATTCACCCCTCCACTTT
V: TRBV5-4; size: -; J: TRBJ1-1; D: TRBD1; CDR3: CASSLWTGGYTEAFF; DNA: TGTGCCAGCAGCTTGTGGACAGGGGGCTATACTGAAGCTTTCTTT
V: TRBV7-2; size: -; J: TRBJ1-4; D: TRBD1; CDR3: CASSLDPAGGLSWEKLFF; DNA: TGTGCCAGCAGCTTAGATCCGGCAGGGGGCCTTTCTTGGGAAAAACTGTTTTTT
V: TRBV19; size: -; J: TRBJ1-2; D: -; CDR3: CASSMTGLYGYTF; DNA: TGTGCCAGTAGTATGACAGGTCTCTATGGCTACACCTTC
V: TRBV13; size: -; J: TRBJ1-3; D: -; CDR3: CASSLDRLSGNTIYF; DNA: TGTGCCAGCAGCTTAGACAGGCTCTCTGGAAACACCATATATTTT